The rows below give T cell receptor beta chains drawn from one sample of a study of blood T cell repertoires in COVID-19. Data came from immunoSEQ multiplex PCR; TCRdb stores just in-frame clones and leaves some out. The sample holds roughly 120,000 clones, about nine tenths seen once. The sequenced sample was peripheral blood. The receptors come from a man aged 60 to 75 with COVID-19, enrolled during active disease. CDR3s include the opening cysteine and the closing phenylalanine or tryptophan. The D gene is left open where the match is weak. Rows give clone size only sometimes, using once, few, many, or a class for an expanded clone.

abundance: .
j_gene: TRBJ2-1
d_gene: TRBD2
v_gene: TRBV5-4
len: 16
CDR3aa: CASSSRLAGVYNEQFF
CDR3nt: TGTGCCAGCAGCTCCCGACTAGCGGGAGTGTACAATGAGCAGTTCTTC

abundance: .
j_gene: TRBJ2-5
d_gene: TRBD2
v_gene: TRBV9
len: 15
CDR3aa: CASSVRAGGRETQYF
CDR3nt: TGTGCCAGCAGCGTCCGTGCGGGAGGAAGAGAGACCCAGTACTTC

abundance: .
j_gene: TRBJ2-7
d_gene: TRBD1
v_gene: TRBV18
len: 16
CDR3aa: CASSTGTGGEGDEQYF
CDR3nt: TGTGCCAGCTCCACCGGGACAGGAGGAGAGGGAGACGAGCAGTACTTC

abundance: .
j_gene: TRBJ2-5
d_gene: TRBD2
v_gene: TRBV7-9
len: 15
CDR3aa: CASSLVGGREETQYF
CDR3nt: TGTGCCAGCAGCTTGGTGGGAGGGCGGGAGGAGACCCAGTACTTC

abundance: .
j_gene: TRBJ2-7
d_gene: .
v_gene: TRBV7-2
len: 12
CDR3aa: CASSLLQNEQYF
CDR3nt: TGTGCCAGCAGCTTACTACAGAACGAGCAGTACTTC

abundance: .
j_gene: TRBJ2-5
d_gene: TRBD1
v_gene: TRBV5-4
len: 16
CDR3aa: CASSKSGQGAEETQYF
CDR3nt: TGTGCCAGCAGCAAATCGGGACAGGGAGCAGAAGAGACCCAGTACTTC

abundance: .
j_gene: TRBJ2-1
d_gene: .
v_gene: TRBV25-1
len: 17
CDR3aa: CASSEPPTDLSYNEQFF
CDR3nt: TGTGCCAGCAGTGAACCTCCGACAGACCTTTCCTACAATGAGCAGTTCTTC

abundance: .
j_gene: TRBJ1-5
d_gene: .
v_gene: TRBV25-1
len: 16
CDR3aa: CASSAGTSVSNQPQHF
CDR3nt: TGTGCCAGCAGTGCCGGGACATCTGTTAGCAATCAGCCCCAGCATTTT

abundance: .
j_gene: TRBJ1-2
d_gene: TRBD1
v_gene: TRBV28
len: 15
CDR3aa: CASSFLGGGARGYTF
CDR3nt: TGTGCCAGCAGTTTTCTAGGAGGGGGCGCTAGGGGCTACACCTTC

abundance: .
j_gene: TRBJ1-3
d_gene: .
v_gene: TRBV3-1/TRBV3-2
len: 14
CDR3aa: CASSQGGNRNTIYF
CDR3nt: TGTGCCAGCAGTCAGGGCGGGAACCGAAACACCATATATTTT

abundance: .
j_gene: TRBJ2-7
d_gene: TRBD2
v_gene: TRBV28
len: 17
CDR3aa: CASSPGTSLTFSYEQYF
CDR3nt: TGTGCCAGCAGTCCAGGGACTAGCCTAACGTTCTCCTACGAGCAGTACTTC

abundance: .
j_gene: TRBJ2-1
d_gene: .
v_gene: TRBV24-1
len: 13
CDR3aa: CATSEYRSSEQFF
CDR3nt: TGTGCCACCAGTGAATACAGGTCCAGTGAGCAGTTCTTC

abundance: .
j_gene: TRBJ2-7
d_gene: TRBD1
v_gene: TRBV6-5
len: 15
CDR3aa: CASSPRDRDSYEQYF
CDR3nt: TGTGCCAGCAGTCCCCGGGACAGGGACTCCTACGAGCAGTACTTC

abundance: .
j_gene: TRBJ2-1
d_gene: TRBD2
v_gene: TRBV29-1
len: 13
CDR3aa: CSAPTSGYNEQFF
CDR3nt: TGCAGCGCTCCTACTAGCGGATACAATGAGCAGTTCTTC

abundance: .
j_gene: TRBJ2-3
d_gene: TRBD2
v_gene: TRBV5-6
len: 16
CDR3aa: CASSPGLAGPTDTQYF
CDR3nt: TGTGCCAGCAGCCCGGGACTAGCGGGTCCCACAGATACGCAGTATTTT

abundance: .
j_gene: TRBJ2-7
d_gene: .
v_gene: TRBV7-2
len: 14
CDR3aa: CASSPLEASYEQYF
CDR3nt: TGTGCCAGCAGCCCCCTTGAGGCCTCCTACGAGCAGTACTTC

abundance: .
j_gene: TRBJ2-1
d_gene: .
v_gene: TRBV2
len: 11
CDR3aa: CASMAFDEQFF
CDR3nt: TGTGCCAGCATGGCCTTCGATGAGCAGTTCTTC

abundance: .
j_gene: TRBJ1-1
d_gene: .
v_gene: TRBV6-5
len: 15
CDR3aa: CASSNGGSGNTEAFF
CDR3nt: TGTGCCAGCAGTAATGGGGGGTCAGGGAACACTGAAGCTTTCTTT

abundance: .
j_gene: TRBJ2-1
d_gene: TRBD2
v_gene: TRBV14
len: 14
CDR3aa: CASSPQREGNEQFF
CDR3nt: TGTGCCAGCAGCCCCCAGCGGGAGGGGAATGAGCAGTTCTTC

abundance: once
j_gene: TRBJ2-3
d_gene: TRBD2
v_gene: TRBV19
len: 13
CDR3aa: CASSAGATDTQYF
CDR3nt: TGTGCCAGTAGTGCGGGAGCCACAGATACGCAGTATTTT

abundance: once
j_gene: TRBJ1-2
d_gene: TRBD1
v_gene: TRBV6-5
len: 12
CDR3aa: CASSRTGDGYTF
CDR3nt: TGTGCCAGCAGCCGGACAGGGGATGGCTACACCTTC

abundance: .
j_gene: TRBJ1-6
d_gene: .
v_gene: TRBV6-5
len: 15
CDR3aa: CASRPPTGSNSPLYF
CDR3nt: TGTGCCAGCAGACCCCCTACAGGGAGTAATTCACCCCTCTACTTT

abundance: .
j_gene: TRBJ2-3
d_gene: TRBD1
v_gene: TRBV27
len: 15
CDR3aa: CASSRPGQGTDTQYF
CDR3nt: TGTGCCAGCAGTCGACCGGGACAGGGCACAGATACGCAGTATTTT

abundance: few
j_gene: TRBJ2-7
d_gene: TRBD2
v_gene: TRBV29-1
len: 14
CDR3aa: CSVCTGTRTSEQYF
CDR3nt: TGCAGCGTGTGTACCGGGACTAGGACTAGCGAGCAGTACTTC

abundance: .
j_gene: TRBJ2-1
d_gene: .
v_gene: TRBV11-2
len: 11
CDR3aa: CASRIYNEQFF
CDR3nt: TGTGCCAGCAGAATATACAATGAGCAGTTCTTC